The T cell receptor (beta chain) described here comes from a study of OX40 agonist ivuxolimab in advanced cancers. Notes on the study in general: Mean expanded clone counts were higher in CD8+ than CD4+ T cells.

About this clone itself: Its antigen is currently unknown.

Method: immunoSEQ multiplex PCR; TCRdb's copy keeps in-frame clones and lacks some. The sample has roughly 77,000 clones; 80% to 95% are singletons. Sequenced here: CD4+ or CD8+ T cells sorted from blood, sampled in a trial of the OX40 agonist ivuxolimab. This TCR was sampled from an adult with an advanced solid tumor such as melanoma, head and neck, liver or kidney cancer.

The DNA for the CDR3 is TGCGCCAGCAGCTTACAGAACAGAATGAACACTGAAGCTTTCTTT. It is translated as CASSLQNRMNTEAFF. V is TRBV5-1 and J is TRBJ1-1; unclear D gene. Trimming stripped 2 bases from V and 0 bases from J, with 11 bases between. Germline V gives CDR1 SGHRS, CDR2 YFSETQ. CDR3 length: 15 residues. Combining the CDR3 with reference TRBV5-1 and TRBJ1-1 gives the whole variable domain KAGVTQTPRYLIKTRGQQVTLSCSPISGHRSVSWYQQTPGQGLQFLFEYFSETQRNKGNFPGRFSGRQFSNSRSEMNVSTLELGDSALYLCASSLQNRMNTEAFFGQGTRLTVV.